This T cell receptor (beta chain) emerged from a study of cytomegalovirus exposure and HLA in healthy donors. In the case of this clone: Antigen unknown.

The V end was cut by 7 bases, the J end by 7 bases, with 26 bases between. The CDR3 runs to 17 residues. CDR1 is SGHVS and CDR2 is FQNEAQ in the germline V gene. Researchers ran the PCR with 60 Vbeta and 13 Jbeta primers. Method: immunoSEQ multiplex PCR; TCRdb's copy keeps in-frame clones and lacks some. The sample includes some 85,000 clones, around four fifths of them seen just once. Study-level points and caveats: According to the study, roughly 160 TCR beta chains were cytomegalovirus-associated.

Sequenced: PBMCs. This TCR was recovered from a male donor in good health and CMV-seronegative. The chain employs TRBV7-8 and TRBJ2-1, with a weak D call TRBD2 (6 bases). The CDR3 region is CASILTRAGLAKNEQFF. The CDR3 nucleotides read TGTGCCAGCATCCTGACAAGGGCAGGTCTAGCGAAAAATGAGCAGTTCTTC.